These 15 T cell receptor beta chains originate from one sample sequenced in a study of PD-L1 blockade in urothelial cancer. Specified time point: peripheral blood 6 weeks after treatment start. The method was immunoSEQ multiplex PCR; TCRdb's version includes in-frame clones alone and lacks a portion of them. The data hold about 51,000 clones, with more than 75% observed a single time. The sample here was PBMCs, taken around atezolizumab (anti-PD-L1) treatment. These receptors all come from a man aged 55 to 70 with urothelial cancer.

This clone was seen more than once but under ten times. This chain connects TRBV19 to TRBJ1-1, with 8 bases that match TRBD1. This CDR3 has 16 amino acids. V gave up 7 bases and J gave up 0 bases; unmatched junction bases: 10. CDR1 and CDR2 (germline): LNHDA, SQIVND (reference sequence). The CDR3 DNA sequence: TGTGCCAGTAACCGTGCTACAGGGGGGATGAACACTGAAGCTTTCTTT. Protein: CASNRATGGMNTEAFF.

The rearrangement joins TRBV2 to TRBJ2-1; 15 bases match TRBD2. Losses at the gene ends were 6 bases for V and 9 bases for J; bases not matched to a gene: 9. In germline, CDR1 is SNHLY, CDR2 FYNNEI. The CDR3 totals 16 residues. The DNA of the CDR3 is TGTGCCAGCAGGGCCCGGACTAGCGGGGGGGCAGGTGAGCAGTTCTTC. Translated, it gives CASRARTSGGAGEQFF.

The chain employs TRBV4-1 and TRBJ1-1; 8 nucleotides align to TRBD1. V lost 6 bases, J lost 0 bases, and 12 bases stayed unmatched. This CDR3 is 17 amino acids long. CDR1 MGHRA and CDR2 YSYEKL come from the germline V gene. The CDR3 nucleotides read TGCGCCAGCAGGACTGGACAGGGCCGATACCTGAACACTGAAGCTTTCTTT. Translating it yields CASRTGQGRYLNTEAFF.

This chain connects TRBV27 to TRBJ2-7; 13 positions agree with TRBD2. The CDR3 sequence is 16 residues long. From germline, CDR1 is MNHEY and CDR2 SMNVEV (reference sequence). J lost 7 bases, V lost 5 bases, and 11 bases had no gene match. This CDR3 reads CASSRTSGSPLWEQYF. The CDR3, as DNA: TGTGCCAGCAGTCGGACTAGCGGGAGTCCCTTGTGGGAGCAGTACTTC.

The chain links TRBV18 to TRBJ2-2; 10 bases line up with TRBD1. The CDR3 has 21 residues. V shed 3 bases, J shed 0 bases, and the junction held 16 bases outside the gene matches. Germline V gives CDR1 KGHSH, CDR2 LQKENI. Here the CDR3 DNA reads TGTGCCAGCTCACCGCTCAGACCGGGACAGGGGCCGAGGGCGAACACCGGGGAGCTGTTTTTT. It yields the protein CASSPLRPGQGPRANTGELFF.

The gene calls are TRBV7-2 and TRBJ2-1; 8 bases fit TRBD2. J lost 4 bases, V lost 4 bases, and 6 bases had no gene match. Germline V lookup: CDR1 SGHTA, CDR2 FQGNSA. The CDR3 consists of 15 residues. CDR3 region: CASSSFSGVYNEQFF. The CDR3 DNA reads TGTGCCAGCAGCTCGTTTAGCGGGGTATACAATGAGCAGTTCTTC.

The chain employs TRBV19 and TRBJ1-2, with D uncertain. Germline V gives CDR1 LNHDA, CDR2 SQIVND (reference sequence). V was shortened by 1 base and J by 4 bases, with 7 bases between the two germline ends. The CDR3 length is 13 residues. The CDR3 loop reads CASSIAGFYGYTF. The CDR3 region has the DNA TGTGCCAGTAGTATAGCCGGGTTCTATGGCTACACCTTC.

CDR3 loop: CASTPLTGSTDTQYF. DNA for the CDR3: TGTGCCAGCACCCCTCTTACGGGTAGCACAGATACGCAGTATTTT. The genes are TRBV2 and TRBJ2-3; D gene unclear. The germline CDR1 and CDR2 sequences are SNHLY and FYNNEI. V lost 7 bases and J 0 bases, leaving 14 bases between the germline ends. This CDR3 comprises 15 residues.

The chain combines TRBV5-4 with TRBJ2-5, with D perhaps matching TRBD2 (5 bases). The CDR3 has 16 amino acids. Germline loops: CDR1 SGHNT, CDR2 YYREEE (reference sequence). The V end lost 0 bases, the J end lost 7 bases, and 19 bases lay between the germline ends. Here the CDR3 DNA reads TGTGCCAGCAGCTTGGCCGGAGGCCCAGCACGGGGGACCCAGTACTTC. Its translation is CASSLAGGPARGTQYF.

This clone was detected a few times. As DNA, the CDR3 is TGTGCCTGGAGTGTATCTTATATGAACACTGAAGCTTTCTTT. Translated: CAWSVSYMNTEAFF. The V and J genes are TRBV30 and TRBJ1-1; D gene uncertain. CDR1 and CDR2 from the germline V gene are GTSNPN and SVGIG (reference sequence). V was trimmed by 0 bases and J by 0 bases, leaving 8 bases between them. The CDR3 covers 14 residues.

The chain couples TRBV6-5 to TRBJ1-2; the D is unclear. Germline V gives CDR1 MNHEY, CDR2 SVGAGI. Trimming took off 6 bases at V and 0 bases at J, with 14 bases between the two ends. CDR3 length: 15 amino acids. The CDR3 DNA is TGTGCCAGCAGGGACTACGACAAGCCTAACTATGGCTACACCTTC. It translates to CASRDYDKPNYGYTF.

This chain connects TRBV5-4 to TRBJ1-3, with 7 bases fitting TRBD1. The CDR3 totals 15 residues. V was clipped by 4 bases and J by 4 bases; unmatched bases: 8. From germline, CDR1 is SGHNT and CDR2 YYREEE (reference sequence). CDR3 nucleotides: TGTGCCAGCAGCAGGACCGGGACAGTGGGAAACACCATATATTTT. It encodes CASSRTGTVGNTIYF. Full variable domain (remainder filled in from reference TRBV5-4 and TRBJ1-3): ETGVTQSPTHLIKTRGQQVTLRCSSQSGHNTVSWYQQALGQGPQFIFQYYREEENGRGNFPPRFSGLQFPNYSSELNVNALELDDSALYLCASSRTGTVGNTIYFGEGSWLTVV.

The CDR3, as DNA: TGTGCCAGCAGCTTAGTGCCAGTCTACGAGCAGTACTTC. This gives the protein CASSLVPVYEQYF. This sequence joins TRBV7-9 and TRBJ2-7; D not resolved. Germline CDR1 reads SEHNR; CDR2 reads FQNEAQ (reference sequence). Trimming left V 1 base short and J 3 bases short, with 7 bases between. This CDR3 region has 13 residues.

The V gene is TRBV4-1, the J gene TRBJ1-2, with 7 bases identical to TRBD1. In germline, CDR1 is MGHRA, CDR2 YSYEKL. With V trimmed by 5 bases and J by 5 bases, 11 bases remained unmatched. The CDR3 has 15 residues. The CDR3 sequence: CASSEGGQAPYGYTF. In DNA form, the CDR3 reads TGCGCCAGCAGCGAAGGAGGACAGGCGCCTTATGGCTACACCTTC.

The chain couples TRBV6-6 to TRBJ2-5, with no clear D. The CDR3 has 13 amino acids. The germline gives CDR1 MNHNY, CDR2 SVGAGI (reference sequence). V gave up 6 bases and J gave up 5 bases, with 13 bases separating them. DNA of the CDR3: TGTGCCAGCAGATTACAGTTTGCTGAGACCCAGTACTTC. Protein: CASRLQFAETQYF.